This T cell receptor (beta chain) was sequenced for a study of cytomegalovirus exposure and HLA in healthy donors. About this clone itself: Its antigen is not identified.

Healthy donors of bone marrow made up the group. V lost 4 bases and J lost 3; bases outside the gene matches: 3. CDR1 is SGHRS and CDR2 is YFSETQ in the germline V gene. The length of the CDR3 is 13 residues. The study's findings and limits: Sequencing likely produced, as an artifact, a cluster of highly shared sequence variants. It was in a later analysis that TCR association rates were seen to vary by HLA locus, highest for DRB1 and lowest for HLA-C.

In the PCR, 60 Vbeta and 13 Jbeta primers were used. Here immunoSEQ multiplex PCR was the method, and the copy in TCRdb shows in-frame clones only, minus some. This sample's table has roughly 120,000 clones. The V call is TRBV5-1, the J call TRBJ2-5; TRBD1 agrees at 7 bases. The sequence was collected from a man in his forties in good health and CMV-seronegative. The specimen sequenced was PBMCs. For the CDR3, the DNA is TGCGCCAGCAGCCGCACAGGGGAAGAGACCCAGTACTTC. Translating it yields CASSRTGEETQYF. Combining the CDR3 with reference TRBV5-1 and TRBJ2-5 gives the whole variable domain KAGVTQTPRYLIKTRGQQVTLSCSPISGHRSVSWYQQTPGQGLQFLFEYFSETQRNKGNFPGRFSGRQFSNSRSEMNVSTLELGDSALYLCASSRTGEETQYFGPGTRLLVL.